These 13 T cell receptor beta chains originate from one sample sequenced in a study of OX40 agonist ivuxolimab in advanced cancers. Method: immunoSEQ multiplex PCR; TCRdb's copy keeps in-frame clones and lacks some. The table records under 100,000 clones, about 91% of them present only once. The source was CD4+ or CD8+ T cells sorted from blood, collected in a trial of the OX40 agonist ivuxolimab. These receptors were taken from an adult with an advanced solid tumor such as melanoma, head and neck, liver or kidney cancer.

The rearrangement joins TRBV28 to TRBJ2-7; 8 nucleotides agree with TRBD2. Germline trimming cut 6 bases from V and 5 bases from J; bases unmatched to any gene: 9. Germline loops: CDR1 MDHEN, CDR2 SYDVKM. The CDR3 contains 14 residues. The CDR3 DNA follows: TGTGCCAGCAGGAAACTAGCGGTCGCCCACGAGCAGTACTTC. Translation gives CASRKLAVAHEQYF. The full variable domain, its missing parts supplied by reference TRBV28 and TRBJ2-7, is DVKVTQSSRYLVKRTGEKVFLECVQDMDHENMFWYRQDPGLGLRLIYFSYDVKMKEKGDIPEGYSVSREKKERFSLILESASTNQTSMYLCASRKLAVAHEQYFGPGTRLTVT.

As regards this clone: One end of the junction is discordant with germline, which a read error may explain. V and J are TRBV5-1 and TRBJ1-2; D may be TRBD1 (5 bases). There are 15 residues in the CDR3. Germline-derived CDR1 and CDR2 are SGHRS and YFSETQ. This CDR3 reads CASSSSPGESYGYTF. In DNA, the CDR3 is TGTGCCAGCAGTTCTAGTCCGGGGGAGAGCTATGGCTACACCTTC.

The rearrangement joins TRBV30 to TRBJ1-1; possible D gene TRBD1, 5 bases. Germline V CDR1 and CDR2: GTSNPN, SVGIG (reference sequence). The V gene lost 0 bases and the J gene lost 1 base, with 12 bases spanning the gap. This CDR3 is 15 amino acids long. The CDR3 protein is CAWSVWAGGNTEAFF. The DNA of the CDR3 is TGTGCCTGGAGTGTATGGGCGGGGGGGAACACTGAAGCTTTCTTT.

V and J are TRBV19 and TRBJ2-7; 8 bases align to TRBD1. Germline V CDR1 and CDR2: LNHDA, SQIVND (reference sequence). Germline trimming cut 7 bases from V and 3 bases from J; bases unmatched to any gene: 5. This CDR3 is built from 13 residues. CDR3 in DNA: TGTGCCAGTAAAGGACAGGGCATCTACGAGCAGTACTTC. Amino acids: CASKGQGIYEQYF. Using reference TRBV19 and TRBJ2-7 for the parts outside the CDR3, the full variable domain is DGGITQSPKYLFRKEGQNVTLSCEQNLNHDAMYWYRQDPGQGLRLIYYSQIVNDFQKGDIAEGYSVSREKKESFPLTVTSAQKNPTAFYLCASKGQGIYEQYFGPGTRLTVT.

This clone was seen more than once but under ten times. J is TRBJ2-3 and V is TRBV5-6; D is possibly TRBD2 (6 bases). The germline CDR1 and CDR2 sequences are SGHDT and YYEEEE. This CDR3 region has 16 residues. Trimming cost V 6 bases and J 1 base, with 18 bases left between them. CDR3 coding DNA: TGTGCCAGCACCCTAGTCCGAGGACTACGCACAGATACGCAGTATTTT. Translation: CASTLVRGLRTDTQYF.

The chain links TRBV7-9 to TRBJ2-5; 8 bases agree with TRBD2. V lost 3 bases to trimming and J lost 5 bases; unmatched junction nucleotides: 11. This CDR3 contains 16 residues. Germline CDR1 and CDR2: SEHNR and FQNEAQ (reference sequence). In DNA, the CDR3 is TGTGCCAGCAGCTTGACCTCTAGCGGGCCGATGGAGACCCAGTACTTC. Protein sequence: CASSLTSSGPMETQYF.

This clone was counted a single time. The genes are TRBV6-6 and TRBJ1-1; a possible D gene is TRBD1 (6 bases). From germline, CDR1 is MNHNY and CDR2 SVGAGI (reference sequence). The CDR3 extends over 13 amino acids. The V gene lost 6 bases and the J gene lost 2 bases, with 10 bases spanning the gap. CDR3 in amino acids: CASSLQGNTEAFF. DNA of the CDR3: TGTGCCAGCAGCTTACAGGGAAACACTGAAGCTTTCTTT.

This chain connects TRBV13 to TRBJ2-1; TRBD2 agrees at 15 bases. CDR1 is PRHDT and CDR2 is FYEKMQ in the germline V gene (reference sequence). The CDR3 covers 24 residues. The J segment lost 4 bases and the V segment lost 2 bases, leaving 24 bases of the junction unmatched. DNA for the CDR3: TGTGCCAGCAGCTTAACAGGGTTTAGAACCGGACTAGCGGGAGGGCCAGAGTTTTACAATGAGCAGTTCTTC. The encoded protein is CASSLTGFRTGLAGGPEFYNEQFF.

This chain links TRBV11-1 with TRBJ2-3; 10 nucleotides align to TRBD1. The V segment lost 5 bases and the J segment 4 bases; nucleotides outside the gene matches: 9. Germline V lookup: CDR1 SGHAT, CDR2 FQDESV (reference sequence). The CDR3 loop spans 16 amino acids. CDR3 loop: CASSLEIGQGADTQYF. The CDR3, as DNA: TGTGCCAGCAGCCTAGAGATTGGACAGGGGGCAGATACGCAGTATTTT.

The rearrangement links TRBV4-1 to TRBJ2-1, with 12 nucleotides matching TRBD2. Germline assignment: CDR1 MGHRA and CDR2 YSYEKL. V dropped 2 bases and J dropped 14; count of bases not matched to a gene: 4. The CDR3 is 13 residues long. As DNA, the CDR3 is TGCGCCAGCAGCCAACTAGCGGGGGGGAGAAAGTTCTTC. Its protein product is CASSQLAGGRKFF.

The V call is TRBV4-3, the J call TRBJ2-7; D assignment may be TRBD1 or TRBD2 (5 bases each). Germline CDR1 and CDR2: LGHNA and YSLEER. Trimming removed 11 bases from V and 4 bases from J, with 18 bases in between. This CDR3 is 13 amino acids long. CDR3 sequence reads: CARPGQESYEQYF. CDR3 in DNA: TGCGCCCGTCCGGGGCAGGAATCGTACGAGCAGTACTTC.

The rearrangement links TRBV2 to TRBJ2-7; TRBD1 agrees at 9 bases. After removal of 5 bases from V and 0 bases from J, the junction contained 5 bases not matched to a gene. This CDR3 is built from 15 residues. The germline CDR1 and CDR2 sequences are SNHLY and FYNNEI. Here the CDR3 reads CASSLQGAGSYEQYF. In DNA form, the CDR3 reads TGTGCCAGCAGTCTACAGGGGGCCGGCTCCTACGAGCAGTACTTC.

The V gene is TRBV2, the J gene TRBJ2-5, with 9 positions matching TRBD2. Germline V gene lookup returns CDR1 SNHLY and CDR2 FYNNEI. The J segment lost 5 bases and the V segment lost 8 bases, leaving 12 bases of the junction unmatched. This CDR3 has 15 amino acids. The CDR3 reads CASQRASGTFETQYF. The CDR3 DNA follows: TGTGCCAGCCAGAGGGCTAGCGGGACCTTCGAGACCCAGTACTTC.